These T cell receptor beta chains were read from a single sample in a study of monozygotic twins with inflammatory bowel disease. TCRdb derives one entry per CDR3 protein from the 5' RACE reads, leaving out DNA. In all, the sample yields about 160,000 distinct CDR3 sequences. The source material was blood. These receptors all come from a human donor with ulcerative colitis or Crohn's disease, or a healthy co-twin of an affected twin (not recorded which). Both conserved end residues are part of each CDR3.

v_call	j_call	cdr3_aa
TRBV3-1	TRBJ2-1	CASSRNPGDNEQFF
TRBV5-4	TRBJ2-5	CASSLAAGIQETQYF
TRBV25-1	TRBJ1-5	CASTGWTGGDQPQHF
TRBV2	TRBJ1-1	CASSGPRDSEAFF
TRBV5-1	TRBJ1-2	CASSERTGTNYGYTF
TRBV3-1	TRBJ2-5	CASSQSPQGGETQYF
TRBV2	TRBJ1-1	CASSELGAWDTEAFF
TRBV28	TRBJ1-4	CASSSSGRHGEKLFF
TRBV27	TRBJ2-7	CASSLSGAGNYEQYF
TRBV15	TRBJ2-1	CATSRVREQFF
TRBV5-1	TRBJ2-7	CASSGLAGGEQYF
TRBV15	TRBJ2-5	CATSSIRGDETQYF
TRBV5-1	TRBJ1-2	CASSLSGADYGYTF
TRBV6-2/TRBV6-3	TRBJ2-7	CASSPPAVTTEQYF
TRBV2	TRBJ2-7	CASSEFYGRRDSYEQYF
TRBV12-3/TRBV12-4	TRBJ1-2	CASSLAQVIYGYTF
TRBV18	TRBJ1-1	CASSPRPDRVNTEAFF
TRBV7-9	TRBJ2-3	CASSFSTSGIGTDTQYF
TRBV12-3/TRBV12-4	TRBJ1-1	CASSLIGAGEAFF
TRBV11-2	TRBJ2-1	CASSPGGGYNEQFF
TRBV20-1	TRBJ1-6	CSARDRIDSFNSPLHF
TRBV7-6	TRBJ2-1	CASSDVRVSYNEQFF
TRBV24-1	TRBJ2-3	CATATPFLSPDTQYF